Below, 30 T cell receptor beta chains from the same sample are listed, as sequenced in a study of CD8 T cells in Susac syndrome. With random hexamers, roughly 0.45 to 1 ug RNA was reverse transcribed. TCRdb reprocessed the immunoSEQ multiplex PCR reads with MiXCR, giving one entry per CDR3 protein. Among approximately 170,000 distinct CDR3 sequences listed, 90% to 95% were seen once. Sequenced: CD4+ T cells from PBMCs. These receptors came from a human donor in good health.

This chain links TRBV29-1 with TRBJ2-5; D is perhaps TRBD1 or TRBD2 (6 bases each). The V end was cut by 3 bases, the J end by 5 bases, with 13 bases between. The germline V gene has CDR1 SQVTM and CDR2 ANQGSEA. This CDR3 is built from 13 residues. In nucleotides, the CDR3 is TGCAGCGTTGATAGGGGGGACGGGGAGACCCAGTACTTC. This codes for CSVDRGDGETQYF.

The chain carries TRBV19 and TRBJ1-2; D is ambiguous. CDR3 length equals 11 residues. Trimming removed 11 bases at V and 2 bases at J, with 9 bases between. Germline lookup yields CDR1 LNHDA and CDR2 SQIVND (reference sequence). The CDR3, as DNA: TGTGCCTCGCAGATAAACTATGGCTACACCTTC. This gives the protein CASQINYGYTF.

The V gene is TRBV24-1, the J gene TRBJ2-3; D gene ambiguous. This CDR3 region has 12 residues. Germline CDR1 KGHDR, CDR2 SFDVKD. Trimming cost V 4 bases and J 9 bases, with 10 bases left between them. In DNA, the CDR3 is TGTGCCACCAGTGAGGGTTCTAACACGCAGTATTTT. Its translation: CATSEGSNTQYF.

CDR3 DNA sequence: TGCGCCAGCAGCTTGGCAGCGATTACGAACACCGGGGAGCTGTTTTTT. Its translation: CASSLAAITNTGELFF. The V call is TRBV5-1, the J call TRBJ2-2; D is ambiguous. Looked up from germline, CDR1 is SGHRS and CDR2 is YFSETQ. The CDR3 contains 16 residues. Trimming stripped 0 bases from V and 0 bases from J, with 9 bases between.

The chain couples TRBV19 to TRBJ1-2; no definite D call. There are 14 residues in the CDR3. Looked up from germline, CDR1 is LNHDA and CDR2 is SQIVND (reference sequence). Trimming shortened V by 2 bases and J by 0 bases, and 7 bases separated the two germline ends. CDR3 nucleotide sequence: TGTGCCAGTAGTATAACGAGCCCTAACTATGGCTACACCTTC. This codes for CASSITSPNYGYTF.

The chain recombines TRBV2 with TRBJ2-7, with D perhaps matching TRBD1 or TRBD2 (5 bases each). The V gene lost 4 bases and the J gene lost 0 bases, with 10 bases spanning the gap. Germline lookup yields CDR1 SNHLY and CDR2 FYNNEI. This CDR3 comprises 14 residues. CDR3 loop: CASSALGGSYEQYF. DNA of the CDR3: TGTGCCAGCAGTGCACTTGGGGGCTCCTACGAGCAGTACTTC.

This sequence joins TRBV6-5 and TRBJ1-2; D possibly corresponds to TRBD1 (5 bases). V lost 4 bases to trimming and J lost 6 bases, with 9 bases between them. Germline lookup yields CDR1 MNHEY and CDR2 SVGAGI. The CDR3 totals 12 residues. The CDR3 coding sequence is TGTGCCAGCAGTTCCCGGGACCATGGCTACACCTTC. This translates into CASSSRDHGYTF.

The chain links TRBV30 to TRBJ2-2; D is unclear. The CDR3 is 11 amino acids. V shed 5 bases and J shed 8 bases, with 9 bases lying between them. Germline values: CDR1 GTSNPN, CDR2 SVGIG (reference sequence). Written as DNA, the CDR3 is TGTGCCTGGGCCCGGGCAGGGGAGCTGTTTTTT. Its protein product is CAWARAGELFF.

V usage is TRBV7-6 and J usage is TRBJ2-2; D uncertain. CDR1 is SGHVS, CDR2 FNYEAQ, per germline. The CDR3 runs 12 residues. V dropped 4 bases and J dropped 10 bases, with 10 bases sitting between them. CDR3 nucleotides: TGTGCCAGCAGCTCGCCGGCCACGGAGCTGTTTTTT. This codes for CASSSPATELFF.

This sequence joins TRBV19 and TRBJ1-6; D possibly corresponds to TRBD1 (5 bases). Germline lookup yields CDR1 LNHDA and CDR2 SQIVND (reference sequence). This CDR3 spans 13 amino acids. The germline V and J ends were trimmed by 7 bases and 6 bases, with 10 bases remaining between them. The DNA for the CDR3 is TGTGCCAGTAACCGACAGATTAATTCACCCCTCCACTTT. Encoded protein: CASNRQINSPLHF. Full variable domain (missing parts from reference TRBV19 and TRBJ1-6): DGGITQSPKYLFRKEGQNVTLSCEQNLNHDAMYWYRQDPGQGLRLIYYSQIVNDFQKGDIAEGYSVSREKKESFPLTVTSAQKNPTAFYLCASNRQINSPLHFGNGTRLTVT.

In this sample, this clonotype turned up once. The chain combines TRBV7-3 with TRBJ2-3; TRBD2 aligns across 7 bases. Germline loops: CDR1 SGHTA, CDR2 FQGTGA. V lost 5 bases to trimming and J lost 4 bases; unmatched junction nucleotides: 6. The CDR3 is made up of 14 amino acids. The CDR3 is CASSPQAGADTQYF. Here the CDR3 DNA reads TGTGCCAGCAGCCCCCAGGCGGGGGCAGATACGCAGTATTTT.

In its sample, this clonotype was seen once. Here the CDR3 reads CASTSGVRNTEAFF. The CDR3 DNA sequence: TGTGCCAGCACCTCCGGGGTCCGGAACACTGAAGCTTTCTTT. V is TRBV6-5 and J is TRBJ1-1; D not resolved. Germline CDR1 is MNHEY and CDR2 is SVGAGI. CDR3 length: 14 residues. Trimming took off 7 bases at V and 1 base at J, with 13 bases between the two ends.

J is TRBJ2-5 and V is TRBV29-1; 7 bases agree with TRBD1. Germline V CDR1 and CDR2: SQVTM, ANQGSEA. The CDR3 is 12 amino acids. CDR3 sequence reads: CSSYRGEETQYF. The CDR3 bases are TGCAGTTCCTACAGGGGAGAAGAGACCCAGTACTTC.

In DNA form, the CDR3 reads TGTGCCAGCAGCTCAGGACAGCGCCAGCCCCAGCATTTT. Amino acid sequence: CASSSGQRQPQHF. V gene TRBV7-2 combines with J gene TRBJ1-5, with D possibly being TRBD1 (6 bases). Trimming shortened V by 4 bases and J by 7 bases, and 11 bases separated the two germline ends. There are 13 residues in the CDR3. Germline V gives CDR1 SGHTA, CDR2 FQGNSA.

The J gene is TRBJ2-4, the V gene TRBV7-2; TRBD1 agrees at 9 bases. This CDR3 has 13 amino acids. The germline gives CDR1 SGHTA, CDR2 FQGNSA. Germline trimming cut 7 bases from V and 7 bases from J; bases unmatched to any gene: 5. CDR3 nucleotides: TGTGCCAGCACCATGACAGGGGGGAACATTCAGTACTTC. Translated, it gives CASTMTGGNIQYF.

The rearrangement joins TRBV6-2 or TRBV6-3 to TRBJ2-2; D is tentatively TRBD1 or TRBD2 (5 bases each). Deletions cut 2 bases from V and 5 bases from J, with 18 bases between. Germline CDR1 is MNHEY and CDR2 is SVGEGT. The CDR3 loop spans 17 amino acids. In nucleotides, the CDR3 is TGTGCCAGCAGTTACCCCTGGGGGAGCGGAGGAACCGGGGAGCTGTTTTTT. This codes for CASSYPWGSGGTGELFF.

This chain links TRBV30 with TRBJ2-6; D assignment may be TRBD1 or TRBD2 (6 bases each). V was pared by 0 bases and J by 4 bases, with 16 bases between. Germline CDR1 GTSNPN, CDR2 SVGIG (reference sequence). This CDR3 is 17 amino acids long. In nucleotides, the CDR3 is TGTGCCTGGAGTGTGGCGGGACACACTAGGGGGGCCAACGTCCTGACTTTC. This translates into CAWSVAGHTRGANVLTF.

The rearrangement joins TRBV20-1 to TRBJ1-1; the match to TRBD1 covers 7 bases. CDR1 is DFQATT, CDR2 SNEGSKA, per germline (reference sequence). The CDR3 sequence is 13 residues long. With V trimmed by 6 bases and J by 2 bases, 6 bases remained unmatched. The CDR3 sequence is CSAQEGGNTEAFF. CDR3 nucleotides: TGCAGTGCCCAGGAAGGGGGCAACACTGAAGCTTTCTTT.

The V call is TRBV25-1, the J call TRBJ2-5; 10 bases fit TRBD2. Per germline, CDR1 MGHDK and CDR2 SYGVNS. The CDR3 runs to 14 residues. Trimming took 8 bases from V and 2 from J; bases not matched to a gene: 5. CDR3 protein: CASQRTSGQETQYF. In nucleotides, the CDR3 is TGTGCCAGCCAGAGGACTAGCGGACAAGAGACCCAGTACTTC.

The CDR3 loop is CSVSSSYRGELFF. CDR3 sequence (DNA): TGCAGCGTTAGTAGCTCTTATAGGGGGGAGCTGTTTTTT. The chain uses TRBV29-1 and TRBJ2-2; D unclear. This CDR3 spans 13 amino acids. V lost 5 bases and J lost 8, with 15 bases in between. Germline V gene data show CDR1 as SQVTM and CDR2 as ANQGSEA.

The chain employs TRBV9 and TRBJ2-7; no clear D. Between the trimmed V and J ends, which lost 0 bases and 2 bases, there was a span of 12 bases. From germline, CDR1 is SGDLS and CDR2 YYNGEE. This CDR3 comprises 15 residues. The CDR3: CASSVGWQNPYEQYF. The DNA for the CDR3 is TGTGCCAGCAGCGTAGGCTGGCAGAACCCCTACGAGCAGTACTTC.

The chain combines TRBV2 with TRBJ2-3; D is unresolved. The CDR3 loop spans 9 amino acids. The V end lost 8 bases, the J end lost 7 bases, and 4 bases lay between the germline ends. Germline CDR1 reads SNHLY; CDR2 reads FYNNEI. Written as DNA, the CDR3 is TGTGCCAGCGGTTATACGCAGTATTTT. Its translation is CASGYTQYF.

The chain links TRBV5-1 to TRBJ2-7; 12 positions agree with TRBD1. Germline lookup yields CDR1 SGHRS and CDR2 YFSETQ. The V and J ends lost 4 bases and 5 bases, in that order; junction bases with no gene match: 4. The CDR3 length is 14 residues. The CDR3 here is CASSPGQGAHEQYF. In DNA form, the CDR3 reads TGCGCCAGCAGCCCGGGACAGGGGGCCCACGAGCAGTACTTC.

V usage is TRBV11-2 and J usage is TRBJ2-6; TRBD2 agrees at 11 bases. The CDR3 is 18 residues long. V lost 4 bases, J lost 1 base, and 6 bases stayed unmatched. The V gene's germline CDR1 is SGHAT and CDR2 FQNNGV. DNA for the CDR3: TGTGCCAGCAGCTCCATAGCGGGGGGGCATTCTGGGGCCAACGTCCTGACTTTC. The encoded protein is CASSSIAGGHSGANVLTF.

The rearrangement links TRBV19 to TRBJ1-2; weak D call: TRBD1 (6 bases). Germline CDR1 is LNHDA and CDR2 is SQIVND (reference sequence). Trimming cost V 5 bases and J 8 bases, with 12 bases left between them. The CDR3 is 12 residues long. Written as DNA, the CDR3 is TGTGCCAGTAGTTGGGCAGGGGAAGGCTACACCTTC. Protein sequence: CASSWAGEGYTF.

V and J are TRBV5-4 and TRBJ2-7, with 11 bases lining up with TRBD2. The CDR3 totals 14 residues. Looked up from germline, CDR1 is SGHNT and CDR2 is YYREEE (reference sequence). After removal of 3 bases from V and 5 bases from J, the junction contained 4 bases not matched to a gene. CDR3 residues: CASSSASGGNEQYF. CDR3 nucleotide sequence: TGTGCCAGCAGCTCAGCTAGCGGGGGGAACGAGCAGTACTTC.

The count of this clonotype is one. V usage is TRBV6-5 and J usage is TRBJ1-2; unclear D gene. Germline CDR1 reads MNHEY; CDR2 reads SVGAGI. The V end was cut by 0 bases, the J end by 7 bases, with 9 bases between. The CDR3 has 13 amino acids. The CDR3 nucleotides are TGTGCCAGCAGTTACTCCGGGATAGGTGGCTACACCTTC. This gives the protein CASSYSGIGGYTF.

The V call is TRBV29-1, the J call TRBJ2-4; D unresolved. This CDR3 is built from 13 residues. V gave up 4 bases and J gave up 4 bases, with 11 bases separating them. Germline CDR1 is SQVTM and CDR2 is ANQGSEA. CDR3 DNA sequence: TGCAGCGTTGGTTTGGACGGAAAAAACATTCAGTACTTC. Translated: CSVGLDGKNIQYF.

V is TRBV24-1 and J is TRBJ1-5, with TRBD1 matching over 8 bases. The CDR3 runs 13 residues. V lost 10 bases to trimming and J lost 9 bases; unmatched junction nucleotides: 10. CDR1 is KGHDR, CDR2 SFDVKD, per germline. The CDR3 DNA sequence: TGTGCCACGGCCGGGACAGGCGAAGGGCCCCAGCATTTT. Protein product: CATAGTGEGPQHF.

This clonotype showed up just once. This chain uses TRBV9 with TRBJ2-5; D remains ambiguous. Germline-derived CDR1 and CDR2 are SGDLS and YYNGEE. The CDR3 is made up of 13 amino acids. Trimming removed 0 bases at V and 5 bases at J, with 8 bases between. The CDR3 here is CASSVGGEETQYF. The CDR3 bases are TGTGCCAGCAGCGTAGGTGGAGAGGAGACCCAGTACTTC. Looking up the rest from reference TRBV9 and TRBJ2-5 gives the full variable domain: DSGVTQTPKHLITATGQRVTLRCSPRSGDLSVYWYQQSLDQGLQFLIQYYNGEERAKGNILERFSAQQFPDLHSELNLSSLELGDSALYFCASSVGGEETQYFGPGTRLLVL.